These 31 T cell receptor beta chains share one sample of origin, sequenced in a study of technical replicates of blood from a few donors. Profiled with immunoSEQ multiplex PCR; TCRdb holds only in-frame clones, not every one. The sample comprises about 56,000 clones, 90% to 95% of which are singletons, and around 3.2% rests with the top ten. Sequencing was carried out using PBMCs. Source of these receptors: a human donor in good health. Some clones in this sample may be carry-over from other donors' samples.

Here the CDR3 reads CASSYSYRVKGEQYF. The CDR3 region has the DNA TGTGCCAGCAGTTACTCGTACAGGGTTAAGGGCGAGCAGTACTTC. The J gene is TRBJ2-5, the V gene TRBV6-5; weak D call: TRBD1 (6 bases). The end of the DNA is better explained by TRBJ2-7, so the J call may be wrong. Germline lookup yields CDR1 MNHEY and CDR2 SVGAGI. The CDR3 has 15 residues.

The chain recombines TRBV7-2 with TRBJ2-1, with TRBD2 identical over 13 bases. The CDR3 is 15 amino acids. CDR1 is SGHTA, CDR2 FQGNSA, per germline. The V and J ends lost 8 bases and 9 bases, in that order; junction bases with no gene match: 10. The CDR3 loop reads CASRPGTSGTSEQFF. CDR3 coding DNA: TGTGCCAGCCGACCCGGGACTAGCGGGACGAGTGAGCAGTTCTTC.

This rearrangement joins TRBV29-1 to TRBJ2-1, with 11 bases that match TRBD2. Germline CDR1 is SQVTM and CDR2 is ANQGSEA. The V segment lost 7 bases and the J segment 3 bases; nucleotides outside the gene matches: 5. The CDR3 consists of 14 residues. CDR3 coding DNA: TGCAGCGCTCGACTAGCGGGACTCTACAATGAGCAGTTCTTC. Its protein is CSARLAGLYNEQFF.

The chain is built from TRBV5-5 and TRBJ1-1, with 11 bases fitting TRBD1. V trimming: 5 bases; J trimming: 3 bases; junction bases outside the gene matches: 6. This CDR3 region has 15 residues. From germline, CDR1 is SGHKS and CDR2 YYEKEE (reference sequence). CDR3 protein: CASRTGTGGYTEAFF. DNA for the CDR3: TGTGCCAGCAGAACCGGGACAGGGGGTTACACTGAAGCTTTCTTT.

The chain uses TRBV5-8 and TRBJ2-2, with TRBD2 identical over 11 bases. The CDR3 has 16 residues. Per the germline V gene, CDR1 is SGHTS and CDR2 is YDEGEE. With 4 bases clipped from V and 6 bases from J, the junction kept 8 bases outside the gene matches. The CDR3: CASSRLAGGIAGELFF. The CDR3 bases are TGTGCCAGCAGCCGATTAGCGGGAGGGATCGCCGGGGAGCTGTTTTTT.

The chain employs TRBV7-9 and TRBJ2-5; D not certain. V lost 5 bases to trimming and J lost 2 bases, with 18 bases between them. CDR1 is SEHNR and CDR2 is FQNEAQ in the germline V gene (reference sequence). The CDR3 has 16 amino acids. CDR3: CASSPRWARPQETQYF. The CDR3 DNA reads TGTGCCAGCAGCCCACGTTGGGCCCGTCCGCAAGAGACCCAGTACTTC.

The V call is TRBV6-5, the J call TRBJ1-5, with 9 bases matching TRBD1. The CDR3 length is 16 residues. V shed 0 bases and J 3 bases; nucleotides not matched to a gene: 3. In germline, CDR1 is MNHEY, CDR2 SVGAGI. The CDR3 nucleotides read TGTGCCAGCAGTTACTCGAGGGACAGGGACAATCAGCCCCAGCATTTT. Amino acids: CASSYSRDRDNQPQHF.

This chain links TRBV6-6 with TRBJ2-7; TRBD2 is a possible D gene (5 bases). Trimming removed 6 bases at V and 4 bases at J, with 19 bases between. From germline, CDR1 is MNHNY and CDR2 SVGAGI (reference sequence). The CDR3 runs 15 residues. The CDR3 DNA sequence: TGTGCCAGCAGGACAAACGTGGGGAGTGTTTACGAGCAGTACTTC. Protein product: CASRTNVGSVYEQYF.

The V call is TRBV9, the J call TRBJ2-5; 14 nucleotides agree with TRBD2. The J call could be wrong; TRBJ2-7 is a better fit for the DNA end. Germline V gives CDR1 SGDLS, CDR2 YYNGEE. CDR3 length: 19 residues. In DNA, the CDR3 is TGTGCCAGCAGCGCCGGGGGACTAGCGGGAGTCCCTCGGTCCTACGAGCAGTACTTC. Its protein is CASSAGGLAGVPRSYEQYF.

The CDR3 here is CASSGPGQPYEQYF. CDR3 coding DNA: TGTGCCAGCAGCGGGCCGGGACAGCCCTACGAGCAGTACTTC. The chain carries TRBV9 and TRBJ2-7, with TRBD1 matching 7 bases. The CDR3 sequence is 14 residues long. Germline V gives CDR1 SGDLS, CDR2 YYNGEE. V gave up 3 bases and J gave up 2 bases; unmatched junction bases: 5.

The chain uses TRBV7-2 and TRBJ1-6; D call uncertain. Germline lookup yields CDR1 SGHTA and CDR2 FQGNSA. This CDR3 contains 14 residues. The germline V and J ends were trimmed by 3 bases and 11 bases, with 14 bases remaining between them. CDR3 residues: CASSFPVSGAPLHF. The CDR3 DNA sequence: TGTGCCAGCAGCTTTCCCGTCTCCGGGGCACCCCTCCACTTT.

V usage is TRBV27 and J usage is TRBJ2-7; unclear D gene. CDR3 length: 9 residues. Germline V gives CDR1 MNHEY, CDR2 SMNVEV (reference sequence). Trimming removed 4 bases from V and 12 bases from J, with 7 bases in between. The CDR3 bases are TGTGCCAGCAGTTCTAACGGGTACTTC. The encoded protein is CASSSNGYF.

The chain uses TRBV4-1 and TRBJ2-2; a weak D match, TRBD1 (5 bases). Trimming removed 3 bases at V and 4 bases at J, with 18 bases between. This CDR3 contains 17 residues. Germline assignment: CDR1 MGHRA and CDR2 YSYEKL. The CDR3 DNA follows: TGCGCCAGCAGCCATCCAAGGGTAGGGGTGGGCACCGGGGAGCTGTTTTTT. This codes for CASSHPRVGVGTGELFF.

Here the CDR3 DNA reads TGTGCCTGGAGTCTCCCAGCGGGAATCGGCGAGCAGTACTTC. Encoded protein: CAWSLPAGIGEQYF. The chain carries TRBV30 and TRBJ2-7; 7 nucleotides align to TRBD2. Germline V CDR1 and CDR2: GTSNPN, SVGIG (reference sequence). Trimming removed 2 bases from V and 6 bases from J; junction bases left unmatched: 10. The CDR3 is 14 residues long.

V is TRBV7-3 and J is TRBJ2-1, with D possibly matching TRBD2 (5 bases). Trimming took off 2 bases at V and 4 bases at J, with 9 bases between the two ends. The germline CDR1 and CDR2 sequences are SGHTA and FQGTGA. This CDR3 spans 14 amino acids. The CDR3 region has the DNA TGTGCCAGCAGCTTACAAGCGGCGTACAATGAGCAGTTCTTC. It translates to CASSLQAAYNEQFF.

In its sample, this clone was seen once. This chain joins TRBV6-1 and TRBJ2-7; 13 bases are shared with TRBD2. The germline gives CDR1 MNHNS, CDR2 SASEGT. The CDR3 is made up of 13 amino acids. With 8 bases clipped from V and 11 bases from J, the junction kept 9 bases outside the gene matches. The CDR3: CASSGLAGPLKYF. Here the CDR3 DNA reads TGTGCCAGCTCGGGACTAGCGGGGCCCCTTAAGTACTTC.

The CDR3, as DNA: TGTGCCAGCAGTACTGGGGAGGGGGTACATTCACCCCTCCACTTT. Translated: CASSTGEGVHSPLHF. The chain uses TRBV7-9 and TRBJ1-6; a possible D gene is TRBD1 (6 bases). This CDR3 has 15 amino acids. V lost 6 bases and J lost 8, with 17 bases in between. Germline V CDR1 and CDR2: SEHNR, FQNEAQ (reference sequence).

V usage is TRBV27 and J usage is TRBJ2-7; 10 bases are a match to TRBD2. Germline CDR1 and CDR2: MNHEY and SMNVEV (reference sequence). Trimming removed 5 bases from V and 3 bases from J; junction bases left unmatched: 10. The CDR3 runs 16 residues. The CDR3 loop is CASSPLAVAGGYEQYF. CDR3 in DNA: TGTGCCAGCAGTCCCCTAGCGGTAGCGGGAGGCTACGAGCAGTACTTC.

The CDR3 sequence is CATSRDRVGGYTF. The CDR3 DNA reads TGTGCCACCAGCAGAGACAGGGTGGGTGGCTACACCTTC. The chain employs TRBV15 and TRBJ1-2, with D possibly being TRBD1 (5 bases). Germline assignment: CDR1 LNHNV and CDR2 YYDKDF (reference sequence). The CDR3 spans 13 residues. V lost 0 bases, J lost 7 bases, and 9 bases lay in between. Full variable domain (remainder filled in from reference TRBV15 and TRBJ1-2): DAMVIQNPRYQVTQFGKPVTLSCSQTLNHNVMYWYQQKSSQAPKLLFHYYDKDFNNEADTPDNFQSRRPNTSFCFLDIRSPGLGDTAMYLCATSRDRVGGYTFGSGTRLTVV.

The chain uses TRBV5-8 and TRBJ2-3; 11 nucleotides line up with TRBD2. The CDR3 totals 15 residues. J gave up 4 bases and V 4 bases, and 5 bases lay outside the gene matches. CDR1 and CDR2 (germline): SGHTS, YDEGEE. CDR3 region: CASSQRLAGPDTQYF. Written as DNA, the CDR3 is TGTGCCAGCAGCCAGCGACTAGCGGGGCCAGATACGCAGTATTTT.

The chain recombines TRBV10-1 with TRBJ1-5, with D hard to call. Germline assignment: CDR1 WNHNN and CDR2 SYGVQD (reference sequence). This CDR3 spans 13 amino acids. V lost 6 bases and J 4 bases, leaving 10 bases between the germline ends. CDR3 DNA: TGCGCCAGCAGCGAAGCGCTGAATCAGCCCCAGCATTTT. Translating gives CASSEALNQPQHF.

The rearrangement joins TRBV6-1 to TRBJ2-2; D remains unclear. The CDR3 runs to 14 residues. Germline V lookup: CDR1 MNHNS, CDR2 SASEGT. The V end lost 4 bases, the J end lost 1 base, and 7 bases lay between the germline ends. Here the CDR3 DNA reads TGTGCCAGCAGTGGAACTGGGAACACCGGGGAGCTGTTTTTT. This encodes CASSGTGNTGELFF.

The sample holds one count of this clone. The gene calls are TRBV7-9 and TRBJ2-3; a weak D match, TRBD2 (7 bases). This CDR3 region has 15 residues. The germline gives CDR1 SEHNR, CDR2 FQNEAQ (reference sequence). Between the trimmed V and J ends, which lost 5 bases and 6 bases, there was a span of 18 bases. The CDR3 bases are TGTGCCAGCAGCGCCCTGGCGGGGGCTAGGGATACGCAGTATTTT. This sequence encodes CASSALAGARDTQYF.

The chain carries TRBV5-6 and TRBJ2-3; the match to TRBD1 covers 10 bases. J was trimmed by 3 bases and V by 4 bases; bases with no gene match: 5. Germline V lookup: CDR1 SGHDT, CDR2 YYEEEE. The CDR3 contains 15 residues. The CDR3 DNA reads TGTGCCAGCAGCAACCGGGACAGGGGAACAGATACGCAGTATTTT. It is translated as CASSNRDRGTDTQYF.

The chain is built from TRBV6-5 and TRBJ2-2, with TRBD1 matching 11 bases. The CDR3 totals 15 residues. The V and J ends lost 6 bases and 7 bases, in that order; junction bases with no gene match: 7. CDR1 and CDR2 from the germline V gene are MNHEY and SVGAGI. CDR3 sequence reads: CASSPGTGGDGELFF. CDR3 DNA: TGTGCCAGCAGCCCCGGGACAGGGGGGGACGGGGAGCTGTTTTTT.

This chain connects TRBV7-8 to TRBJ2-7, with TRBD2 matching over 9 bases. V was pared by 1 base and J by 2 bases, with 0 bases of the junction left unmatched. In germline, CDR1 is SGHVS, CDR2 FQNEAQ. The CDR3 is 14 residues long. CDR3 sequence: CASSLGGGAYEQYF. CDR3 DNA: TGTGCCAGCAGCTTAGGCGGGGGGGCCTACGAGCAGTACTTC.

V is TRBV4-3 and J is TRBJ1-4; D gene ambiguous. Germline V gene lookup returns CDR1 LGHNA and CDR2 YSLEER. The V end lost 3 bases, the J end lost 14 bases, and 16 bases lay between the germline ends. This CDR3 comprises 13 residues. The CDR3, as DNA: TGCGCCAGCAGCCAGAGTCGTGGCCTAGAGCTGTTTTTT. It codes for CASSQSRGLELFF.

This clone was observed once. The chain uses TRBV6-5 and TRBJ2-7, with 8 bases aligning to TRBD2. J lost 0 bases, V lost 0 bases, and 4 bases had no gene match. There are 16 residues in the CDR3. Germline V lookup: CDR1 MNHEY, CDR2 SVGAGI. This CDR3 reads CASSYSISGSSYEQYF. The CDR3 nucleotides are TGTGCCAGCAGTTACTCGATAAGCGGGAGCTCCTACGAGCAGTACTTC.

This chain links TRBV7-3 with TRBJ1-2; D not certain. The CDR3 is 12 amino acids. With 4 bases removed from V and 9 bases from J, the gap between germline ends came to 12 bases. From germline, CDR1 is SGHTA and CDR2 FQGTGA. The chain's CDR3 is CASSSSPSSYTF. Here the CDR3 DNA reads TGTGCCAGCAGCTCCTCGCCCTCTAGCTACACCTTC.

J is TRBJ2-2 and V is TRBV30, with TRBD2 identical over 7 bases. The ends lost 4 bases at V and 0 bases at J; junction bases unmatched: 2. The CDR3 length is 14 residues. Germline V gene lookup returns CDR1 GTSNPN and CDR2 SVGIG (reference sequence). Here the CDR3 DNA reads TGTGCCTGGACAAGCGGGACGAACACCGGGGAGCTGTTTTTT. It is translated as CAWTSGTNTGELFF.

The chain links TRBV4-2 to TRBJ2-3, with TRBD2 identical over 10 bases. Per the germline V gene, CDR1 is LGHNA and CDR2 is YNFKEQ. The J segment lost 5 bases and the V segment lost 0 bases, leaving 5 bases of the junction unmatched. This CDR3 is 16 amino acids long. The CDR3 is CASSQEASGGGDTQYF. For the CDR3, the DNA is TGTGCCAGCAGCCAAGAAGCTAGCGGGGGAGGAGATACGCAGTATTTT.